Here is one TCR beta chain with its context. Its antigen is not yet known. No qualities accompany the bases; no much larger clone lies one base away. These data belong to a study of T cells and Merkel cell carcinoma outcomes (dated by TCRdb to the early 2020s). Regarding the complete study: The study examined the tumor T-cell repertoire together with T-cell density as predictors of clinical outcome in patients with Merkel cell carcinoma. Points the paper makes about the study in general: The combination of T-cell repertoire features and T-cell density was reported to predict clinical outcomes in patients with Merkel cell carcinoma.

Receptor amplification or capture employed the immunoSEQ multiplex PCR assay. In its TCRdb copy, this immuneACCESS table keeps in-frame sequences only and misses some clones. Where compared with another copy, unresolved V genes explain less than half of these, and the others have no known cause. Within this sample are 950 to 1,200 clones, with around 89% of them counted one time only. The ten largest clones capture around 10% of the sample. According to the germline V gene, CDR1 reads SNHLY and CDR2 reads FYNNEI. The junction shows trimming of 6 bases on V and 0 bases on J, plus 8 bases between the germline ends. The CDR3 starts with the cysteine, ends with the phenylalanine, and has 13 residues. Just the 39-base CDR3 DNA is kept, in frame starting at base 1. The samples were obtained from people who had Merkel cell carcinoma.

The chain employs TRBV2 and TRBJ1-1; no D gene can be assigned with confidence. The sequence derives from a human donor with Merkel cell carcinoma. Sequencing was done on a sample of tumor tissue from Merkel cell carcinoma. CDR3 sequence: CASSPMMNTEAFF. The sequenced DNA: TGTGCCAGCAGCCCAATGATGAACACTGAAGCTTTCTTT.